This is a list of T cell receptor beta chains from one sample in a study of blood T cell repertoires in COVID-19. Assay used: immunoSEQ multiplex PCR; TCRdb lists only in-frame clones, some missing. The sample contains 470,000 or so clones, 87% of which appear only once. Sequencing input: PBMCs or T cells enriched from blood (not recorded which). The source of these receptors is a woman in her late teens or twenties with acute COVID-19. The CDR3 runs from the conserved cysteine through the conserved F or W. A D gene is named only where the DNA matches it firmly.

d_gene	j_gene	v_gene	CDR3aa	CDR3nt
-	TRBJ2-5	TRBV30	CAWSVGTGPLAQYF	TGTGCCTGGAGTGTAGGAACAGGGCCCCTGGCCCAGTACTTC
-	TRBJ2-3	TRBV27	CASSLGWKDTQYF	TGTGCCAGCAGTTTGGGCTGGAAAGATACGCAGTATTTT
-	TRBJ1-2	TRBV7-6	CASSSRLGPSRNGYTF	TGTGCCAGCAGCTCCCGACTCGGTCCGTCCCGGAATGGCTACACCTTC
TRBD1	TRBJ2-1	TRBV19	CASSSVADRGKNEQFF	TGTGCCAGTAGTAGTGTTGCGGACAGGGGAAAGAATGAGCAGTTCTTC
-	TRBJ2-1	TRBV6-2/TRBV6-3	CASSRAEGSGYNEQFF	TGTGCCAGCAGTAGGGCCGAGGGATCGGGATACAATGAGCAGTTCTTC
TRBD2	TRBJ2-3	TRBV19	CASSIGGRVTDTQYF	TGTGCCAGTAGTATCGGCGGGAGGGTCACAGATACGCAGTATTTT
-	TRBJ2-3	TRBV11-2	CASSLLGVNTQYF	TGTGCCAGCAGCTTACTAGGGGTTAATACGCAGTATTTT
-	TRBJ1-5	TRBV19	CASSLQGNSNQPQHF	TGTGCCAGTAGTCTACAGGGCAATAGCAATCAGCCCCAGCATTTT
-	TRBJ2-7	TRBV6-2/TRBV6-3	CASSYPVLAIDEQYF	TGTGCCAGCAGTTACCCGGTTCTAGCGATAGACGAGCAGTACTTC
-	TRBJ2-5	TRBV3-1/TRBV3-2	CASSQQTSLEGTQYF	TGTGCCAGCAGCCAACAGACATCGCTAGAGGGGACCCAGTACTTC
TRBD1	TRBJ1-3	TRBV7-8	CASSSWTGNSGNTIYF	TGTGCCAGCAGCTCTTGGACAGGGAACTCTGGAAACACCATATATTTT
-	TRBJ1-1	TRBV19	CASSMGRNTEAFF	TGTGCCAGTAGTATGGGCCGAAACACTGAAGCTTTCTTT
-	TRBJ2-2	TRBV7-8	CASSLAPTNTGELFF	TGTGCCAGCAGCTTAGCCCCTACGAACACCGGGGAGCTGTTTTTT
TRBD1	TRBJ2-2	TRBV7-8	CASSRDRGPTGELFF	TGTGCCAGCAGCCGGGACAGGGGCCCCACCGGGGAGCTGTTTTTT
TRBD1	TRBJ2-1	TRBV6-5	CASSYRGQGGNEQFF	TGTGCCAGCAGTTACAGGGGACAGGGGGGCAATGAGCAGTTCTTC
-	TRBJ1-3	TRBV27	CASSSTFPTRNTIYF	TGTGCCAGCAGTTCAACTTTTCCGACACGAAACACCATATATTTT
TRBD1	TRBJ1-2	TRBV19	CASIDRQGANYGYTF	TGTGCCAGTATTGACCGACAGGGAGCTAACTATGGCTACACCTTC
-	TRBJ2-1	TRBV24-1	CATSTQGGSYNEQFF	TGTGCCACTTCAACCCAGGGGGGCTCCTACAATGAGCAGTTCTTC